Below are 25 T cell receptor beta chains sequenced from a single sample in a study of tumor T cells in aggressive B-cell lymphoma. Clones were read by immunoSEQ multiplex PCR, and TCRdb kept only the in-frame ones, dropping some. The sample has around 850 clones, around four fifths seen once. The sequencing sample was made of tumor tissue. Receptors were obtained from an adult with diffuse large B cell lymphoma.

The V gene is TRBV19, the J gene TRBJ1-5; 12 nucleotides agree with TRBD1. V lost 6 bases and J lost 3; bases outside the gene matches: 3. The CDR3 is made up of 15 amino acids. Germline CDR1 and CDR2: LNHDA and SQIVND (reference sequence). CDR3 sequence (DNA): TGTGCCAGTAGCGGGACAGGGGGCAACAATCAGCCCCAGCATTTT. Its translation is CASSGTGGNNQPQHF.

This clone has only one observation. V usage is TRBV28 and J usage is TRBJ1-2; D remains unclear. V gave up 7 bases and J gave up 2 bases, with 8 bases separating them. This CDR3 has 12 residues. CDR1 and CDR2 from the germline V gene are MDHEN and SYDVKM. The CDR3 DNA sequence: TGTGCCAGCACCTCTGTCAACTATGGCTACACCTTC. Amino acid sequence: CASTSVNYGYTF.

The rearrangement uses TRBV27 and TRBJ2-1; TRBD2 agrees at 11 bases. V shed 8 bases and J 5 bases; nucleotides not matched to a gene: 5. Germline assignment: CDR1 MNHEY and CDR2 SMNVEV (reference sequence). This CDR3 is built from 14 residues. This CDR3 is CASLGTSGNNEQFF. The CDR3 DNA is TGTGCCAGCCTCGGGACTAGCGGAAACAATGAGCAGTTCTTC.

The chain links TRBV2 to TRBJ2-3, with 10 positions matching TRBD2. The V and J ends lost 5 bases and 6 bases, in that order; junction bases with no gene match: 17. This CDR3 has 18 residues. CDR1 and CDR2 from the germline V gene are SNHLY and FYNNEI. CDR3 DNA: TGTGCCAGCAGTACGGAATACCCCGGGCTAGCGGGAGCCGATACGCAGTATTTT. Protein: CASSTEYPGLAGADTQYF.

This clone was counted only a few times. This sequence joins TRBV2 and TRBJ1-2; possibly TRBD1 for D (6 bases). Trimming took off 4 bases at V and 10 bases at J, with 16 bases between the two ends. This CDR3 has 13 residues. CDR1 SNHLY and CDR2 FYNNEI come from the germline V gene. CDR3 nucleotides: TGTGCCAGCAGTGTACGGCAGGCAGGGGACTACACCTTC. Its protein product is CASSVRQAGDYTF.

The chain links TRBV27 to TRBJ1-1; 7 positions match TRBD1. CDR3 length equals 16 residues. The V and J ends lost 4 bases and 0 bases, in that order; junction bases with no gene match: 8. The V gene's germline CDR1 is MNHEY and CDR2 SMNVEV (reference sequence). CDR3 loop: CASSSYLTGVNTEAFF. In DNA form, the CDR3 reads TGTGCCAGCAGTTCGTACCTTACAGGGGTGAACACTGAAGCTTTCTTT.

The V and J genes are TRBV9 and TRBJ2-5, with a weak D call TRBD2 (5 bases). This CDR3 spans 15 amino acids. Germline V gene data show CDR1 as SGDLS and CDR2 as YYNGEE. Between the trimmed V and J ends, which lost 0 bases and 5 bases, there was a span of 14 bases. The CDR3, as DNA: TGTGCCAGCAGCGTAGGGACTCAAAAAGGGGAGACCCAGTACTTC. Translated, it gives CASSVGTQKGETQYF.

The chain carries TRBV9 and TRBJ1-5, with 10 nucleotides matching TRBD1. J lost 5 bases, V lost 3 bases, and 5 bases had no gene match. CDR3 size: 15 residues. Germline assignment: CDR1 SGDLS and CDR2 YYNGEE. In DNA form, the CDR3 reads TGTGCCAGCAGCGCTTCCGGGACAGGGGATCAGCCCCAGCATTTT. Its translation is CASSASGTGDQPQHF.

The V and J genes are TRBV7-3 and TRBJ1-1; 7 nucleotides agree with TRBD1. Looked up from germline, CDR1 is SGHTA and CDR2 is FQGTGA. Trimming removed 4 bases from V and 2 bases from J; junction bases left unmatched: 7. The CDR3 totals 15 residues. For the CDR3, the DNA is TGTGCCAGCAGCTATCAAGGGGGCGTAAACACTGAAGCTTTCTTT. This translates into CASSYQGGVNTEAFF.

This rearrangement joins TRBV27 to TRBJ1-4, with 7 positions matching TRBD1. The CDR3 has 14 amino acids. After removal of 4 bases from V and 5 bases from J, the junction contained 4 bases not matched to a gene. CDR1 and CDR2 from the germline V gene are MNHEY and SMNVEV (reference sequence). This CDR3 is CASSSGTENEKLFF. The CDR3 DNA follows: TGTGCCAGCAGTTCCGGGACAGAAAATGAAAAACTGTTTTTT.

The genes are TRBV6-5 and TRBJ1-1; 7 bases map to TRBD1. The germline gives CDR1 MNHEY, CDR2 SVGAGI. After removal of 2 bases from V and 3 bases from J, the junction contained 3 bases not matched to a gene. CDR3 length equals 14 residues. CDR3 bases: TGTGCCAGCAGTTACGAGGGGGCCTACACTGAAGCTTTCTTT. It specifies CASSYEGAYTEAFF.

The chain carries TRBV6-4 and TRBJ2-7, with 7 bases that match TRBD1. CDR1 is MRHNA, CDR2 SNTAGT, per germline. After removal of 3 bases from V and 10 bases from J, the junction contained 3 bases not matched to a gene. This CDR3 has 11 residues. The CDR3 region is CASSEGGNQYF. The CDR3 DNA reads TGTGCCAGCAGTGAAGGGGGCAATCAGTACTTC.

This rearrangement joins TRBV7-6 to TRBJ2-3; 7 nucleotides match TRBD2. CDR3 length equals 15 residues. V lost 5 bases to trimming and J lost 2 bases; unmatched junction nucleotides: 7. The germline V gene has CDR1 SGHVS and CDR2 FNYEAQ. CDR3 DNA sequence: TGTGCCAGCAGCCCTAGCGGAGCCAACACAGATACGCAGTATTTT. Encoded protein: CASSPSGANTDTQYF.

This clone was seen just once. This chain links TRBV30 with TRBJ1-5; 7 bases are shared with TRBD1. Per the germline V gene, CDR1 is GTSNPN and CDR2 is SVGIG (reference sequence). Trimming removed 6 bases from V and 4 bases from J; junction bases left unmatched: 6. The CDR3 contains 13 residues. CDR3 residues: CACRQGVNQPQHF. Written as DNA, the CDR3 is TGTGCCTGTCGACAGGGAGTAAATCAGCCCCAGCATTTT.

V is TRBV7-6 and J is TRBJ2-1; no clear D gene. CDR1 is SGHVS and CDR2 is FNYEAQ in the germline V gene. This CDR3 is 15 amino acids long. With 1 base removed from V and 1 base from J, the gap between germline ends came to 8 bases. The CDR3 spells CASSLVGRSYNEQFF. The CDR3 DNA reads as TGTGCCAGCAGCTTAGTTGGGCGATCCTACAATGAGCAGTTCTTC.

The chain recombines TRBV7-9 with TRBJ1-1; D is perhaps TRBD1 (5 bases). The length of the CDR3 is 15 residues. The V gene lost 3 bases and the J gene lost 1 base, with 12 bases spanning the gap. The germline V gene has CDR1 SEHNR and CDR2 FQNEAQ (reference sequence). This CDR3 is CASSFIAGTNTEAFF. CDR3 coding DNA: TGTGCCAGCAGCTTTATAGCGGGGACGAACACTGAAGCTTTCTTT.

The rearrangement joins TRBV12-2 to TRBJ2-7; TRBD2 was called by the table and not checked on the DNA. TRBV12-2 is labeled a pseudogene. The CDR3 loop spans 18 amino acids. The CDR3 DNA reads TGTGCAAGTCGCTTACATTCGGATCGGAGTTGCGGGGGCTACGAGCAGTACTTC. Its translation is CASRLHSDRSCGGYEQYF.

This clone was picked up a small number of times. The genes are TRBV28 and TRBJ1-3; weak D call: TRBD1 (6 bases). CDR1 and CDR2 from the germline V gene are MDHEN and SYDVKM. The CDR3 extends over 14 amino acids. The germline V and J ends were trimmed by 5 bases and 1 base, with 9 bases remaining between them. This CDR3 is CASSPGTSGNTIYF. The CDR3 region has the DNA TGTGCCAGCAGTCCCGGGACATCTGGAAACACCATATATTTT.

The chain uses TRBV6-5 and TRBJ2-7; D may be TRBD1 (6 bases). Germline-derived CDR1 and CDR2 are MNHEY and SVGAGI. This CDR3 is built from 13 residues. Trimming removed 8 bases from V and 4 bases from J, with 15 bases in between. This CDR3 reads CASGHRDGYEQYF. The CDR3 bases are TGTGCCAGCGGCCACAGGGATGGGTACGAGCAGTACTTC.

The chain joins TRBV30 to TRBJ2-5; tentative D call: TRBD2 (6 bases). The ends were cut back, 0 bases at V and 3 bases at J, with 20 bases in the middle. The V gene's germline CDR1 is GTSNPN and CDR2 SVGIG (reference sequence). The CDR3 totals 17 residues. CDR3 DNA sequence: TGTGCCTGGAGTGTATCATCCCCACGGGGAGGAGAAGAGACCCAGTACTTC. Translating it yields CAWSVSSPRGGEETQYF. The full variable domain, its missing parts supplied by reference TRBV30 and TRBJ2-5, is SQTIHQWPATLVQPVGSPLSLECTVEGTSNPNLYWYRQAAGRGLQLLFYSVGIGQISSEVPQNLSASRPQDRQFILSSKKLLLSDSGFYLCAWSVSSPRGGEETQYFGPGTRLLVL.

The chain links TRBV11-3 to TRBJ2-1, with 13 bases identical to TRBD2. This CDR3 is built from 17 residues. CDR1 is SGHNT, CDR2 YENEEA, per germline. The junction had 4 bases not matched to a gene; V was cut back by 5 bases and J by 0 bases. CDR3 sequence: CASSPRTSGSSYNEQFF. Here the CDR3 DNA reads TGTGCCAGCAGCCCACGGACTAGCGGGAGCTCCTACAATGAGCAGTTCTTC.

The sample holds one count of this clone. V and J are TRBV7-9 and TRBJ1-3, with a tentative D call TRBD1 (5 bases). The CDR3 length is 16 residues. V dropped 5 bases and J dropped 0 bases, with 14 bases sitting between them. Germline CDR1 is SEHNR and CDR2 is FQNEAQ (reference sequence). CDR3 in amino acids: CASSTNYRNSGNTIYF. In nucleotides, the CDR3 is TGTGCCAGCAGCACCAACTACAGGAACTCTGGAAACACCATATATTTT.

The gene calls are TRBV10-2 and TRBJ2-1, with 9 bases fitting TRBD2. V was clipped by 7 bases and J by 8 bases; unmatched bases: 6. This CDR3 is 13 amino acids long. CDR1 WSHSY and CDR2 SAAADI come from the germline V gene. The CDR3, as DNA: TGCGCCAGCAATCCTAGCGGGATTTATGAGCAGTTCTTC. Translating it yields CASNPSGIYEQFF.

The chain recombines TRBV30 with TRBJ1-3; 9 nucleotides agree with TRBD1. The germline gives CDR1 GTSNPN, CDR2 SVGIG (reference sequence). The trim removed 8 bases at V and 1 base at J, leaving 3 bases unmatched. The CDR3 totals 13 residues. The CDR3 spells CAGQGISGNTIYF. DNA of the CDR3: TGTGCCGGACAGGGGATTTCTGGAAACACCATATATTTT. Full variable domain (missing parts from reference TRBV30 and TRBJ1-3): SQTIHQWPATLVQPVGSPLSLECTVEGTSNPNLYWYRQAAGRGLQLLFYSVGIGQISSEVPQNLSASRPQDRQFILSSKKLLLSDSGFYLCAGQGISGNTIYFGEGSWLTVV.

The chain combines TRBV15 with TRBJ2-1; 8 bases align to TRBD2. V lost 4 bases and J lost 11; bases outside the gene matches: 4. CDR1 and CDR2 from the germline V gene are LNHNV and YYDKDF (reference sequence). CDR3 length equals 12 residues. CDR3 loop: CATSKSGGQQFF. As DNA, the CDR3 is TGTGCCACCAGCAAAAGCGGGGGTCAGCAGTTCTTC.